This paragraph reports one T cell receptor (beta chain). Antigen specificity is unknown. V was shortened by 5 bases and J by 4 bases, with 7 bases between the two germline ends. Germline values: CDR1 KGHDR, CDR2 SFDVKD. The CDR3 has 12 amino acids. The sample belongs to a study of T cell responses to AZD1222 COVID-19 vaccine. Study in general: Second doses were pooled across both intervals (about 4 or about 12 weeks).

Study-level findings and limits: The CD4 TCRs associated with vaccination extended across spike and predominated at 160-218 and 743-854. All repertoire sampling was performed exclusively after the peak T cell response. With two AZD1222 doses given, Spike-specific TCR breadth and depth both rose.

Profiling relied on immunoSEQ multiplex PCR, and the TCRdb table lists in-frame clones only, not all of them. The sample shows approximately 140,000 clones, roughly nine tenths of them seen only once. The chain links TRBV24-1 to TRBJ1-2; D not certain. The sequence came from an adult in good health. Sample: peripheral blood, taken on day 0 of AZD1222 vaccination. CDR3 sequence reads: CATSGAGYGYTF. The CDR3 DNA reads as TGTGCCACCAGTGGGGCGGGCTATGGCTACACCTTC.